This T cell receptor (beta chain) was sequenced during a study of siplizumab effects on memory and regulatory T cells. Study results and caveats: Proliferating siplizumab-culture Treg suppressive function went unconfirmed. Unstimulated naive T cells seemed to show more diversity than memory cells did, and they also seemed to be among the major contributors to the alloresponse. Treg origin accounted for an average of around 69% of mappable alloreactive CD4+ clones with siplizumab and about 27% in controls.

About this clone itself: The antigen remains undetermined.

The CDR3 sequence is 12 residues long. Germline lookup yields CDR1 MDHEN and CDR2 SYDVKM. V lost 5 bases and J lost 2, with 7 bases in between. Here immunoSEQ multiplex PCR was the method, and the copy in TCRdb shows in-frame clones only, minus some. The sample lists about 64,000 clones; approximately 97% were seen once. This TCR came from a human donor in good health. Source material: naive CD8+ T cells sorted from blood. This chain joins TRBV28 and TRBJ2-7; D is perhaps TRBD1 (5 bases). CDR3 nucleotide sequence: TGTGCCAGCAGTCAGGGTCCCTACGAGCAGTACTTC. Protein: CASSQGPYEQYF.